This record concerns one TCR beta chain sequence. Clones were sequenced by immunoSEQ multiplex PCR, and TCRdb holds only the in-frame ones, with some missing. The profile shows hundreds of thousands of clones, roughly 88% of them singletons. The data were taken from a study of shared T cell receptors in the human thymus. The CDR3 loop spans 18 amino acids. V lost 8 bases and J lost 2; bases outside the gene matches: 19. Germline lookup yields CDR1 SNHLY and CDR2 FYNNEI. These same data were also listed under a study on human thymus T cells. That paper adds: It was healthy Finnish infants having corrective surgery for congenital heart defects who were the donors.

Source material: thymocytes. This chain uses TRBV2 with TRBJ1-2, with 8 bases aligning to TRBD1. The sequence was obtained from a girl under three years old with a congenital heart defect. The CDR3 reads CASGGTGPGLGGNYGYTF. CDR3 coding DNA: TGTGCCAGCGGGGGGACAGGCCCAGGGCTAGGAGGAAACTATGGCTACACCTTC.